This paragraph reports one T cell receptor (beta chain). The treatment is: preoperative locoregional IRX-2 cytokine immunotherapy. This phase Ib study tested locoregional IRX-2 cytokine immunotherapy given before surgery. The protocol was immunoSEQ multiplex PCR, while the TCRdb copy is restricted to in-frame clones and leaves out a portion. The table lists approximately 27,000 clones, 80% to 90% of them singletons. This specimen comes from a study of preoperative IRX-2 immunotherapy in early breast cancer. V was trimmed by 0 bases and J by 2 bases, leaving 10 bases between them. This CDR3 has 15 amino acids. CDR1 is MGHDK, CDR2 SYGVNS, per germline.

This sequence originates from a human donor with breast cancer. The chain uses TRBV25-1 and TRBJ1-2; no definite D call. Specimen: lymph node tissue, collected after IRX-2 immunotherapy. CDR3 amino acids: CASSEYRNSNYGYTF. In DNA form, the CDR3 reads TGTGCCAGCAGTGAATATCGAAACAGCAACTATGGCTACACCTTC.